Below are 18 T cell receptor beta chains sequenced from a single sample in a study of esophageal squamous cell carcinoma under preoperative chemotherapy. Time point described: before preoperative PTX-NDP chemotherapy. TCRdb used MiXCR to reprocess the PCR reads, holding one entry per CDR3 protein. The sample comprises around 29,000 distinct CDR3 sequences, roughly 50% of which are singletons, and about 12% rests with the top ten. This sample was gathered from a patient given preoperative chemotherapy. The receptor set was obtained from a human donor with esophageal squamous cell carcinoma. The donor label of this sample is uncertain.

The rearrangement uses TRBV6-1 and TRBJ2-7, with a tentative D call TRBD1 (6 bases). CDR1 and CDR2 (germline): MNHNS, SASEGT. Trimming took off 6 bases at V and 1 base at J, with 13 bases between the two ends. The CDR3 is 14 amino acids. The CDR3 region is CASSPRQVSYEQYF. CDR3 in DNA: TGTGCCAGCAGCCCACGACAGGTTTCCTACGAGCAGTACTTC.

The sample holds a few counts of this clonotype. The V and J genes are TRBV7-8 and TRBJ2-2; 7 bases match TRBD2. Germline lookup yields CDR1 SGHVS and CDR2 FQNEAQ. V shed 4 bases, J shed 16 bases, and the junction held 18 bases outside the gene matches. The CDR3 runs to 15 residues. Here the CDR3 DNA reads TGTGCCAGCAGCTCGGGGGGACCCAGGACCGGTACGCAGTTTTTT. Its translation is CASSSGGPRTGTQFF.

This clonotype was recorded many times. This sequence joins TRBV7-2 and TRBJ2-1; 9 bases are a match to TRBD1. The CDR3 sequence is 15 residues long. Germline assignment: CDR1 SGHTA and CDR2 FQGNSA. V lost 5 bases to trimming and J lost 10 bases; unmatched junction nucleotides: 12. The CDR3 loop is CASSAHRGPGREQFF. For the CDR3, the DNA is TGTGCCAGCAGCGCGCACAGGGGGCCTGGTCGGGAGCAGTTCTTC. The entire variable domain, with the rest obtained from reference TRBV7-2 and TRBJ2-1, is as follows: GAGVSQSPSNKVTEKGKDVELRCDPISGHTALYWYRQSLGQGLEFLIYFQGNSAPDKSGLPSDRFSAERTGGSVSTLTIQRTQQEDSAVYLCASSAHRGPGREQFFGPGTRLTVL.

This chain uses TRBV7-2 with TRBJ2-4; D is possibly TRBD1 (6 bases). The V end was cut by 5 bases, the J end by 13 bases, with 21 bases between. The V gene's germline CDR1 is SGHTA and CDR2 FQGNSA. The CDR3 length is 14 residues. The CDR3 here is CASSPPGTRKIQYF. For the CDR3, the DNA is TGTGCCAGCAGCCCACCCGGGACACGGAAGATCCAGTACTTC.

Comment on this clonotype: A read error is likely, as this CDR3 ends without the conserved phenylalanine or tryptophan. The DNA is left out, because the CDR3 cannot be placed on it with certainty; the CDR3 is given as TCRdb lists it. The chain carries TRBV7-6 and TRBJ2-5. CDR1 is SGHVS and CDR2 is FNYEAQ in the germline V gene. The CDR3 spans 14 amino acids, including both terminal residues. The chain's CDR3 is CASSLDGHQETWLS.

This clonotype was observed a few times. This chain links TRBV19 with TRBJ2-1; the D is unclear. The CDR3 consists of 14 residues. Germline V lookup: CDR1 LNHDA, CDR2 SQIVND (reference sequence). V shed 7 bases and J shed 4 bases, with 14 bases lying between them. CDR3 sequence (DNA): TGTGCCAGTAACCTGGCGGCCGGATACAATGAGCAGTTCTTC. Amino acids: CASNLAAGYNEQFF.

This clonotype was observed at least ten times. CDR3 in amino acids: CASSLRGTMNTEAFF. CDR3 coding DNA: TGTGCCAGCAGTTTACGGGGCACAATGAACACTGAAGCTTTCTTT. J is TRBJ1-1 and V is TRBV27; possibly TRBD1 for D (5 bases). Trimming left V 2 bases short and J 0 bases short, with 10 bases between. This CDR3 contains 15 residues. The germline V gene has CDR1 MNHEY and CDR2 SMNVEV (reference sequence).

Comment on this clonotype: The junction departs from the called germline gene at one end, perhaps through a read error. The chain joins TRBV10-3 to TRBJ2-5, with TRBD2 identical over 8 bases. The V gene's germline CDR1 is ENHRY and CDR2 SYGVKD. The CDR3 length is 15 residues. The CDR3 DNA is TGTGCCGGGGGGCACGGGGGGGAGGGCAAAGAGACGCAGTACTTC. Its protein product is CAGGHGGEGKETQYF.

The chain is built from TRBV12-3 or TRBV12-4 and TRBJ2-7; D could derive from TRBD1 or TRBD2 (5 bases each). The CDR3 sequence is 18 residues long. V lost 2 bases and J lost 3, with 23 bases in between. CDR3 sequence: CASSLWGVIRGESYEQYF. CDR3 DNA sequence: TGTGCCAGCAGTTTATGGGGTGTAATCCGAGGGGAAAGCTACGAGCAGTACTTC.

CDR3 coding DNA: TGTGCCAGCAGTTCTCGCGGGAGCGCCAAAGAGACGCAGTATTTT. It codes for CASSSRGSAKETQYF. The V call is TRBV12-3 or TRBV12-4, the J call TRBJ2-3; the match to TRBD2 covers 7 bases. The CDR3 spans 15 residues. The junction had 13 bases not matched to a gene; V was cut back by 4 bases and J by 9 bases.

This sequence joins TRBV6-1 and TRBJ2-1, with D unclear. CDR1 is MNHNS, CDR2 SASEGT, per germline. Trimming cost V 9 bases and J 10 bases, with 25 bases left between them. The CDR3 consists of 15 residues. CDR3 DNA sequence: TGTGCCAGTAAAGACCAAGCCCTCGGACCGGTGGAGCAGTTCTTC. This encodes CASKDQALGPVEQFF.

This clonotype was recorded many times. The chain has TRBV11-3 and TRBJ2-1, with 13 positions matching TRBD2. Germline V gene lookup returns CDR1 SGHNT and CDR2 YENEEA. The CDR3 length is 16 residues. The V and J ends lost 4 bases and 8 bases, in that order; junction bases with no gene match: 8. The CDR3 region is CASSSGLAGDNDEQFF. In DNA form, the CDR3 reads TGTGCCAGCAGCTCCGGACTAGCGGGAGATAATGATGAGCAGTTCTTC.

CDR3 in DNA: TGTGCCAGCAGTGACGGGAGCACAGATACGCAGTATTTT. Translating it yields CASSDGSTDTQYF. The gene calls are TRBV6-4 and TRBJ2-3, with no clear D. CDR3 length: 13 amino acids. Germline V lookup: CDR1 MRHNA, CDR2 SNTAGT. The V end lost 2 bases, the J end lost 0 bases, and 3 bases lay between the germline ends.

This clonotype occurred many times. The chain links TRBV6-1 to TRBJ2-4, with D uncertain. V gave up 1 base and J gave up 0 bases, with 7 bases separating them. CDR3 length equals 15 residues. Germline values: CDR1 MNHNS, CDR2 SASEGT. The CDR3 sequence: CASSEGSIAKNIQYF. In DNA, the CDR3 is TGTGCCAGCAGTGAAGGATCCATAGCCAAAAACATTCAGTACTTC.

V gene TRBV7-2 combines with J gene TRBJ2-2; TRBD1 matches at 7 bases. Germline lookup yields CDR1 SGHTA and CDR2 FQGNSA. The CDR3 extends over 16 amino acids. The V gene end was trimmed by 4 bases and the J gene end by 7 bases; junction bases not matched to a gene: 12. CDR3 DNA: TGTGCCAGCAGCTCGACCGGGACAGACCTTTACGGGGAGCTGTTTTTT. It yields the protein CASSSTGTDLYGELFF.

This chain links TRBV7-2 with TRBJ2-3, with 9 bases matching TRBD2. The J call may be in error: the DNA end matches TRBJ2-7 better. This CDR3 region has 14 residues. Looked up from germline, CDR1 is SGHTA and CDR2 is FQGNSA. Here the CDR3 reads CAGSGGRATDTQYF. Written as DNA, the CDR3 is TGTGCGGGCAGCGGGGGGCGTGCCACAGATACGCAGTACTTC.

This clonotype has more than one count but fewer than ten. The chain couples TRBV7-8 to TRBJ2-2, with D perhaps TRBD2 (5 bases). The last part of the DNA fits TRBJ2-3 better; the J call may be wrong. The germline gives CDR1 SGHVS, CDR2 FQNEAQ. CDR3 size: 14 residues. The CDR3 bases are TGTGCCAGCAGCCTTGACGGCAACACCGGGGCGCAGTATTTT. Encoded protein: CASSLDGNTGAQYF.

The CDR3 bases are TGTGCCAGCAGCCCGTTCCAGGGAGGTAGGAATGAGCAGTTCTTC. Its translation is CASSPFQGGRNEQFF. This chain joins TRBV12-3 or TRBV12-4 and TRBJ2-1; D perhaps matches TRBD2 (6 bases). The CDR3 runs 15 residues. V dropped 6 bases and J dropped 7 bases, with 19 bases sitting between them.